The 28 T cell receptor beta chains reported below all come from one sample, sequenced in a study of T cell repertoires in cytomegalovirus infection. In TCRdb, the reads were re-called with MiXCR into one record per CDR3 protein. This sample has roughly 200,000 distinct CDR3 sequences, with about 15% found just once. Input material: CD8+ T cells from PBMCs. The receptors stem from a human donor in good health (CMV status not recorded). Some clones in this sample may be carry-over from other donors' samples.

Note on this clonotype: A junction end diverges from the germline sequence, so it may reflect a read error. The chain carries TRBV6-1 and TRBJ1-2; a weak D match, TRBD1 (6 bases). There are 10 residues in the CDR3. Germline V gives CDR1 MNHNS, CDR2 SASEGT. The CDR3 sequence is CDSSSGVYTF. The CDR3 DNA sequence: TGTGACAGCAGCTCAGGGGTGTACACCTTC.

The table lists this clonotype with a few counts. The chain joins TRBV9 to TRBJ2-1; 7 bases map to TRBD2. The CDR3 covers 15 residues. The germline gives CDR1 SGDLS, CDR2 YYNGEE. The V and J ends lost 0 bases and 4 bases, in that order; junction bases with no gene match: 4. The CDR3 here is CASSVEWGGYNEQFF. The CDR3 DNA reads as TGTGCCAGCAGCGTAGAGTGGGGGGGATACAATGAGCAGTTCTTC.

The chain uses TRBV11-2 and TRBJ2-3, with a weak D call TRBD2 (5 bases). Trimming pared 2 bases from V and 3 bases from J, leaving 9 bases between. Germline loops: CDR1 SGHAT, CDR2 FQNNGV. The CDR3 totals 14 residues. The CDR3 nucleotides read TGTGCCAGCAGCTTATCCGGGAATACAGATACGCAGTATTTT. Translation gives CASSLSGNTDTQYF.

This chain joins TRBV7-9 and TRBJ2-5; weak D call: TRBD2 (7 bases). CDR1 is SEHNR, CDR2 FQNEAQ, per germline (reference sequence). Between the trimmed V and J ends, which lost 3 bases and 1 base, there was a span of 9 bases. There are 14 residues in the CDR3. Written as DNA, the CDR3 is TGTGCCAGCAGCTTCGCGGGGGCCCAAGAGACCCAGTACTTC. This encodes CASSFAGAQETQYF. Variable domain in full (rest from reference TRBV7-9 and TRBJ2-5): DTGVSQNPRHKITKRGQNVTFRCDPISEHNRLYWYRQTLGQGPEFLTYFQNEAQLEKSRLLSDRFSAERPKGSFSTLEIQRTEQGDSAMYLCASSFAGAQETQYFGPGTRLLVL.

The sample holds a few counts of this clonotype. The V call is TRBV27, the J call TRBJ1-2, with 8 bases fitting TRBD1. From germline, CDR1 is MNHEY and CDR2 SMNVEV (reference sequence). Losses at the gene ends were 3 bases for V and 4 bases for J; bases not matched to a gene: 7. The CDR3 totals 15 residues. The CDR3 DNA reads TGTGCCAGCAGTTTCTCCGGGACAGGCCGCTATGGCTACACCTTC. Translation: CASSFSGTGRYGYTF.

This clonotype has just a few counts. The chain employs TRBV29-1 and TRBJ2-7; D is ambiguous. There are 13 residues in the CDR3. The ends were cut back, 4 bases at V and 0 bases at J, with 10 bases in the middle. The V gene's germline CDR1 is SQVTM and CDR2 ANQGSEA. As DNA, the CDR3 is TGCAGCGTTGGGACCTTTACCTCCTACGAGCAGTACTTC. Amino acids: CSVGTFTSYEQYF.

The sample holds many counts of this clonotype. The CDR3 reads CASSGASNNYGYTF. CDR3 nucleotides: TGTGCCAGCAGCGGAGCGTCCAATAACTATGGCTACACCTTC. The chain carries TRBV28 and TRBJ1-2, with D uncertain. CDR1 and CDR2 (germline): MDHEN, SYDVKM. Trimming cost V 6 bases and J 1 base, with 12 bases left between them. The CDR3 loop spans 14 amino acids.

This sequence joins TRBV11-2 and TRBJ1-6; D remains ambiguous. Trimming stripped 0 bases from V and 9 bases from J, with 9 bases between. The germline gives CDR1 SGHAT, CDR2 FQNNGV. This CDR3 has 14 residues. The CDR3 is CASSLDPRSSPLHF. In DNA, the CDR3 is TGTGCCAGCAGCTTAGACCCTCGCAGTTCACCCCTCCACTTT.

The chain links TRBV12-3 or TRBV12-4 to TRBJ1-2, with a tentative D call TRBD1 (5 bases). V lost 10 bases and J lost 4, with 16 bases in between. CDR3 length equals 13 residues. The CDR3 here is CATSGGVTYGYTF. In DNA, the CDR3 is TGTGCCACTTCGGGGGGGGTGACCTATGGCTACACCTTC.

This clonotype was picked up a small number of times. The CDR3 DNA sequence: TGTGCCAGCAGCTGGGGAGGTGAAGCTTTCTTT. As protein: CASSWGGEAFF. V usage is TRBV5-6 and J usage is TRBJ1-1, with no clear D. The CDR3 consists of 11 residues. Germline V CDR1 and CDR2: SGHDT, YYEEEE. Trimming removed 3 bases at V and 7 bases at J, with 7 bases between.

There are a few counts of this clonotype. The rearrangement links TRBV25-1 to TRBJ1-6; D is undetermined. Germline CDR1 reads MGHDK; CDR2 reads SYGVNS. Trimming took off 3 bases at V and 6 bases at J, with 18 bases between the two ends. The CDR3 covers 17 residues. In DNA form, the CDR3 reads TGTGCCAGCAGTGACTATGGACGCCTAGGATTTAATTCACCCCTCCACTTT. Translating gives CASSDYGRLGFNSPLHF.

With respect to this clonotype: One end of the junction fails to match germline, which may point to a read error. For the CDR3, the DNA is TGTGCCCGCAGCTCCGGGACAGGAGATGGCTACACCTTC. Encoded protein: CARSSGTGDGYTF. The chain joins TRBV6-5 to TRBJ1-2; TRBD1 agrees at 8 bases. Germline CDR1 is MNHEY and CDR2 is SVGAGI. The CDR3 loop spans 13 amino acids.

In its sample, this clonotype was seen a few times. V usage is TRBV12-3 or TRBV12-4 and J usage is TRBJ2-3, with D unclear. With 5 bases removed from V and 4 bases from J, the gap between germline ends came to 16 bases. This CDR3 has 15 residues. CDR3 residues: CASSPQSPAADTQYF. In DNA form, the CDR3 reads TGTGCCAGCAGTCCCCAATCCCCTGCGGCAGATACGCAGTATTTT.

A few counts support this clonotype. The gene calls are TRBV28 and TRBJ1-1; D gene uncertain. The CDR3 runs to 10 residues. Germline V gene lookup returns CDR1 MDHEN and CDR2 SYDVKM. With 6 bases removed from V and 11 bases from J, the gap between germline ends came to 10 bases. The CDR3 coding sequence is TGTGCCAGCAGCTCTTCCTCGGCTTTCTTT. It specifies CASSSSSAFF.

V gene TRBV11-3 combines with J gene TRBJ2-1; 8 bases are shared with TRBD2. CDR1 SGHNT and CDR2 YENEEA come from the germline V gene. J was trimmed by 2 bases and V by 5 bases; bases with no gene match: 5. This CDR3 has 15 residues. The CDR3 bases are TGTGCCAGCAGCCATCCTAGCGGGCCCTACAATGAGCAGTTCTTC. Translation: CASSHPSGPYNEQFF. Together with reference TRBV11-3 and TRBJ2-1, the CDR3 gives the full variable domain: EAGVVQSPRYKIIEKKQPVAFWCNPISGHNTLYWYLQNLGQGPELLIRYENEEAVDDSQLPKDRFSAERLKGVDSTLKIQPAELGDSAVYLCASSHPSGPYNEQFFGPGTRLTVL.

This clonotype has more than one count but fewer than ten. V gene TRBV7-9 combines with J gene TRBJ2-1, with 12 bases fitting TRBD1. CDR1 is SEHNR, CDR2 FQNEAQ, per germline (reference sequence). The junction had 5 bases not matched to a gene; V was cut back by 5 bases and J by 3 bases. This CDR3 region has 16 residues. DNA for the CDR3: TGTGCCAGCAGCCCCCGGGACAGGGGGCTCTACAATGAGCAGTTCTTC. Protein sequence: CASSPRDRGLYNEQFF.

The chain couples TRBV4-1 to TRBJ1-1; D unresolved. V dropped 0 bases and J dropped 6 bases, with 17 bases sitting between them. This CDR3 spans 16 amino acids. Germline CDR1 MGHRA, CDR2 YSYEKL. The CDR3 reads CASSQDGSGSTPEAFF. The CDR3 bases are TGCGCCAGCAGCCAAGATGGGTCGGGATCCACGCCTGAAGCTTTCTTT.

This chain joins TRBV29-1 and TRBJ2-1, with a weak D call TRBD1 (5 bases). Per germline, CDR1 SQVTM and CDR2 ANQGSEA. The V end lost 6 bases, the J end lost 10 bases, and 16 bases lay between the germline ends. This CDR3 spans 12 amino acids. The CDR3, as DNA: TGCAGCGTCATAGGTAGGGGATGGGAGCAGTTCTTC. It yields the protein CSVIGRGWEQFF.

The V gene is TRBV4-1, the J gene TRBJ1-1; tentative D call: TRBD1 (5 bases). The CDR3 runs to 14 residues. Germline CDR1 is MGHRA and CDR2 is YSYEKL. Trimming shortened V by 0 bases and J by 9 bases, and 14 bases separated the two germline ends. CDR3 residues: CASSQEGAFSKAFF. CDR3 in DNA: TGCGCCAGCAGCCAAGAAGGGGCATTCTCCAAAGCTTTCTTT.

Note on this clonotype: The CDR3 does not end in the conserved phenylalanine or tryptophan, so this is likely a read error. V is TRBV24-1 and J is TRBJ2-7; a weak D match, TRBD1 (5 bases). Germline loops: CDR1 KGHDR, CDR2 SFDVKD. The V gene lost 7 bases and the J gene lost 5 bases, with 8 bases spanning the gap. The CDR3 totals 11 residues. In nucleotides, the CDR3 is TGTGCCACCAGCCAGACAGACGAGCAGTACTTG. It encodes CATSQTDEQYL.

This clonotype was picked up a small number of times. The chain recombines TRBV29-1 with TRBJ2-7; D possibly matches TRBD1 or TRBD2 (5 bases each). CDR1 and CDR2 (germline): SQVTM, ANQGSEA. Trimming took 4 bases from V and 5 from J, leaving 18 bases between them. The CDR3 runs 14 residues. The CDR3, as DNA: TGCAGCGTTGGGGGCGGGCAGAGAAGGGACGAGCAGTACTTC. This sequence encodes CSVGGGQRRDEQYF.

This chain connects TRBV29-1 to TRBJ1-1; D might be TRBD1 (6 bases). The germline V gene encodes CDR1 SQVTM and CDR2 ANQGSEA. Trimming pared 7 bases from V and 4 bases from J, leaving 7 bases between. The CDR3 covers 10 residues. CDR3 DNA: TGCAGCGCCAGGGGCACTGAAGCTTTCTTT. Protein: CSARGTEAFF.

The gene calls are TRBV6-2 or TRBV6-3 and TRBJ1-1; perhaps TRBD1 as D (5 bases). V was clipped by 4 bases and J by 3 bases, with 12 bases between them. CDR1 and CDR2 (germline): MNHEY, SVGEGT. This CDR3 spans 14 amino acids. The CDR3 region has the DNA TGTGCCAGCAGTTCAGGGATAGAGGACACTGAAGCTTTCTTT. Amino acid sequence: CASSSGIEDTEAFF.

This clonotype was detected only a few times. The chain combines TRBV4-3 with TRBJ2-1, with a weak D call TRBD2 (5 bases). V shed 0 bases and J shed 0 bases, with 12 bases lying between them. CDR1 and CDR2 from the germline V gene are LGHNA and YSLEER. The CDR3 contains 17 residues. CDR3 nucleotides: TGCGCCAGCAGCCAAGATCTACCGGGGAGCTCCTACAATGAGCAGTTCTTC. Protein sequence: CASSQDLPGSSYNEQFF.

This chain links TRBV6-2 or TRBV6-3 with TRBJ2-3; D unresolved. The CDR3 length is 15 residues. CDR1 MNHEY and CDR2 SVGEGT come from the germline V gene. The V end was cut by 1 base, the J end by 0 bases, with 8 bases between. The CDR3 DNA reads as TGTGCCAGCAGTTACTATAGGGTTAGCACAGATACGCAGTATTTT. Its translation: CASSYYRVSTDTQYF.

This clonotype was observed a handful of times. This chain links TRBV4-2 with TRBJ2-7; perhaps D is TRBD1 or TRBD2 (5 bases each). The CDR3 is 16 amino acids. The germline gives CDR1 LGHNA, CDR2 YNFKEQ. V lost 3 bases, J lost 1 base, and 16 bases lay in between. CDR3 protein: CASSQGDDLYSYEQYF. The CDR3 DNA follows: TGTGCCAGCAGCCAGGGGGATGACCTTTATTCCTACGAGCAGTACTTC.

The chain employs TRBV7-8 and TRBJ1-2, with 10 bases fitting TRBD1. CDR1 and CDR2 (germline): SGHVS, FQNEAQ. The CDR3 loop spans 18 amino acids. With V trimmed by 5 bases and J by 0 bases, 12 bases remained unmatched. The CDR3 reads CASSLYPGQGYTNYGYTF. The CDR3 nucleotides are TGTGCCAGCAGCCTCTATCCGGGACAGGGGTATACTAACTATGGCTACACCTTC.

The gene calls are TRBV7-8 and TRBJ1-1; TRBD1 is a possible D gene (5 bases). With 7 bases removed from V and 6 bases from J, the gap between germline ends came to 12 bases. CDR1 is SGHVS and CDR2 is FQNEAQ in the germline V gene. This CDR3 is built from 12 residues. CDR3 DNA: TGTGCCAGCATGGGGGGGATCCCTGAAGCTTTCTTT. Translated: CASMGGIPEAFF.